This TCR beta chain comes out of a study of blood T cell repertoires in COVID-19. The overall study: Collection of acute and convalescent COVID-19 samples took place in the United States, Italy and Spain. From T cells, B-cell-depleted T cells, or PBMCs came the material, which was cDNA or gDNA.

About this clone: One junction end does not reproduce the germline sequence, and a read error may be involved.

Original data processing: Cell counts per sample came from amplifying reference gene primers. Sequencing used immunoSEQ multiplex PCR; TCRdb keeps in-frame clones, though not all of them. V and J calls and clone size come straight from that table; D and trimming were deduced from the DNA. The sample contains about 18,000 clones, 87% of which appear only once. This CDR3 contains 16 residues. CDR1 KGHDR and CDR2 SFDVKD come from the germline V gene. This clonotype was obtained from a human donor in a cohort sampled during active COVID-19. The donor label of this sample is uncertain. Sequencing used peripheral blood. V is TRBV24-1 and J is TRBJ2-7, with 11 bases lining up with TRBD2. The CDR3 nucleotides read TGTGCCACCAGTGATGTAGCGGGAGGGCCCTCCAACGAGCAGTACTTC. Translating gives CATSDVAGGPSNEQYF.